These T cell receptor beta chains were read from a single sample in a study of T cell responses to AZD1222 COVID-19 vaccine. The repertoire was sequenced with immunoSEQ multiplex PCR; TCRdb's copy has only in-frame clones and lacks some. This sample has some 190,000 clones, with about nine tenths found just once. The material was peripheral blood, obtained 28 days after the second AZD1222 dose. These receptors all stem from an adult who received the AZD1222 COVID-19 vaccine. Each CDR3 is given with its conserved first and last residue. Each record gives: CDR3 DNA, CDR3 protein, clone size, V gene, J gene, D gene. A D gene is named only where the DNA matches it firmly. Rows give clone size only sometimes, using once, few, many, or a class for an expanded clone.

cdr3_nt: TGTGCCAGCTCCCTGAGAGGGGGCGCCGATACGCAGTATTTT
cdr3_aa: CASSLRGGADTQYF
clone_size: NA
v_call: TRBV18
j_call: TRBJ2-3
d_call: TRBD1

cdr3_nt: TGTGCCAGCAGCCGCGGGACCATGAACACTGAAGCTTTCTTT
cdr3_aa: CASSRGTMNTEAFF
clone_size: NA
v_call: TRBV7-3
j_call: TRBJ1-1
d_call: NA

cdr3_nt: TGTGCCAGTACAGGTCAGAATAGCGGTCAGCCCCAGCATTTT
cdr3_aa: CASTGQNSGQPQHF
clone_size: NA
v_call: TRBV19
j_call: TRBJ1-5
d_call: NA

cdr3_nt: TGTGCCAGCAGGCCCACAGGGAGGGCTAATCAGCCCCAGCATTTT
cdr3_aa: CASRPTGRANQPQHF
clone_size: NA
v_call: TRBV6-5
j_call: TRBJ1-5
d_call: NA

cdr3_nt: TGTGCCAGCAGCAGGGATAGCAATCAGCCCCAGCATTTT
cdr3_aa: CASSRDSNQPQHF
clone_size: NA
v_call: TRBV7-8
j_call: TRBJ1-5
d_call: NA

cdr3_nt: TGTGCCAGCAGCGGACCTAGGCGGGGGAACACCGGGGAGCTGTTTTTT
cdr3_aa: CASSGPRRGNTGELFF
clone_size: NA
v_call: TRBV9
j_call: TRBJ2-2
d_call: NA

cdr3_nt: TGTGCCAGCAGCCCAGACTTCGGGGAGCTGTTTTTT
cdr3_aa: CASSPDFGELFF
clone_size: once
v_call: TRBV7-6
j_call: TRBJ2-2
d_call: NA

cdr3_nt: TGTGCCAGCAGCTTAGGTTCAGGGTACCGTGAAAAACTGTTTTTT
cdr3_aa: CASSLGSGYREKLFF
clone_size: once
v_call: TRBV7-2
j_call: TRBJ1-4
d_call: NA

cdr3_nt: TGTGCCAGCAGCCACGGGGGTCGGGATACGCAGTATTTT
cdr3_aa: CASSHGGRDTQYF
clone_size: NA
v_call: TRBV6-5
j_call: TRBJ2-3
d_call: NA

cdr3_nt: TGTGCCAGCAGCCAAACAGCAGGGAGCAATCAGCCCCAGCATTTT
cdr3_aa: CASSQTAGSNQPQHF
clone_size: NA
v_call: TRBV3-1/TRBV3-2
j_call: TRBJ1-5
d_call: NA

cdr3_nt: TGTGCCAGCAGCCCTACAGGGGTTACCTACAAGGAGCAGTTCTTC
cdr3_aa: CASSPTGVTYKEQFF
clone_size: NA
v_call: TRBV3-1/TRBV3-2
j_call: TRBJ2-1
d_call: TRBD1

cdr3_nt: TGTGCCAGCTCATTGGACAGGGGTGACACCGGGGAGCTGTTTTTT
cdr3_aa: CASSLDRGDTGELFF
clone_size: NA
v_call: TRBV18
j_call: TRBJ2-2
d_call: TRBD1

cdr3_nt: TGTGCCAGCTCCCCTAGGGGCAACAATCAGCCCCAGCATTTT
cdr3_aa: CASSPRGNNQPQHF
clone_size: few
v_call: TRBV25-1
j_call: TRBJ1-5
d_call: NA

cdr3_nt: TGTGCCAGTAGTGCCCCGGGGGGAAACACTGAAGCTTTCTTT
cdr3_aa: CASSAPGGNTEAFF
clone_size: NA
v_call: TRBV19
j_call: TRBJ1-1
d_call: NA

cdr3_nt: TGTGCCAGCAGCTTTAGCGGGGGCTCCTACAATGAGCAGTTCTTC
cdr3_aa: CASSFSGGSYNEQFF
clone_size: NA
v_call: TRBV27
j_call: TRBJ2-1
d_call: TRBD2

cdr3_nt: TGCAGCGTGGTTCCAGGGGAGAGGGCTTTCTTT
cdr3_aa: CSVVPGERAFF
clone_size: once
v_call: TRBV29-1
j_call: TRBJ1-1
d_call: NA

cdr3_nt: TGTGCCAGCAGCTTGAACAGCAACTATGGCTACACCTTC
cdr3_aa: CASSLNSNYGYTF
clone_size: NA
v_call: TRBV7-9
j_call: TRBJ1-2
d_call: NA

cdr3_nt: TGTGCCAGCAGCCATTGCAGGGGGACATCTTTCACTGAAGCTTTCTTT
cdr3_aa: CASSHCRGTSFTEAFF
clone_size: NA
v_call: TRBV3-1/TRBV3-2
j_call: TRBJ1-1
d_call: TRBD1

cdr3_nt: TGTGCCACCAGTGATGCGGACATCACAGATACGCAGTATTTT
cdr3_aa: CATSDADITDTQYF
clone_size: NA
v_call: TRBV24-1
j_call: TRBJ2-3
d_call: NA

cdr3_nt: TGTGCCAGCAGCCTGGGACATTCCTACAATGAGCAGTTCTTC
cdr3_aa: CASSLGHSYNEQFF
clone_size: NA
v_call: TRBV3-1/TRBV3-2
j_call: TRBJ2-1
d_call: NA

cdr3_nt: TGTGCCAGCAGCCCACTAGCGGTTACTAGCACAGATACGCAGTATTTT
cdr3_aa: CASSPLAVTSTDTQYF
clone_size: few
v_call: TRBV7-9
j_call: TRBJ2-3
d_call: TRBD2

cdr3_nt: TGTGCCTGGAGTCGCCGACTAGCGGGGGGTTACACAGATACGCAGTATTTT
cdr3_aa: CAWSRRLAGGYTDTQYF
clone_size: NA
v_call: TRBV30
j_call: TRBJ2-3
d_call: TRBD2

cdr3_nt: TGTGCCTGGACCCCCGGTCGTCGGAGCACAGATACGCAGTATTTT
cdr3_aa: CAWTPGRRSTDTQYF
clone_size: NA
v_call: TRBV30
j_call: TRBJ2-3
d_call: NA

cdr3_nt: TGTGCCAGCAGTTACTCGACCTTACATGGCTACACCTTC
cdr3_aa: CASSYSTLHGYTF
clone_size: NA
v_call: TRBV6-5
j_call: TRBJ1-2
d_call: NA